This passage covers 9 T cell receptor beta chains from one sample sequenced in a study of beta chain features in type 1 diabetes. The sequenced template was cDNA made from the entire isolated RNA. Only in-frame clones appear in the TCRdb table, and some are missing; sequencing was by immunoSEQ multiplex PCR. The repertoire holds 850,000 to 900,000 clones, with roughly 17% as singletons. The specimen sequenced was naive CD4+ T cells from blood. The receptors stem from a woman aged 18-29 years in good health.

The sample holds a few counts of this clone. The V and J genes are TRBV7-9 and TRBJ2-7, with D uncertain. The CDR3 loop spans 15 amino acids. The V end lost 5 bases, the J end lost 0 bases, and 14 bases lay between the germline ends. CDR1 is SEHNR and CDR2 is FQNEAQ in the germline V gene (reference sequence). The CDR3 spells CASSPMDGSSYEQYF. CDR3 nucleotide sequence: TGTGCCAGCAGCCCCATGGACGGTAGCTCCTACGAGCAGTACTTC.

The table lists this clone with a few counts. This chain joins TRBV10-3 and TRBJ2-5; 9 nucleotides line up with TRBD2. The trim removed 4 bases at V and 3 bases at J, leaving 9 bases unmatched. This CDR3 has 16 amino acids. The germline gives CDR1 ENHRY, CDR2 SYGVKD. For the CDR3, the DNA is TGTGCCATCAGTGCGATTAGCGGGAGCCTAGAAGAGACCCAGTACTTC. Amino acids: CAISAISGSLEETQYF.

This clone has just a few counts. V gene TRBV19 combines with J gene TRBJ2-5, with a possible D match to TRBD2 (6 bases). V lost 1 base to trimming and J lost 4 bases, with 13 bases between them. The V gene's germline CDR1 is LNHDA and CDR2 SQIVND (reference sequence). The CDR3 loop spans 15 amino acids. CDR3 DNA: TGTGCCAGTAGTATAGGGACCAACGGGAGAGAGACCCAGTACTTC. Encoded protein: CASSIGTNGRETQYF.

DNA of the CDR3: TGTGCCAGCTCACCAAGGGGGATAAAACATGGAGATAGCAATCAGCCCCAGCATTTT. It is translated as CASSPRGIKHGDSNQPQHF. This chain uses TRBV18 with TRBJ1-5; the D gene is possibly TRBD1 (6 bases). The CDR3 is 19 amino acids. From germline, CDR1 is KGHSH and CDR2 LQKENI. Trimming took 2 bases from V and 0 from J, leaving 20 bases between them.

V is TRBV28 and J is TRBJ2-7; no firm D call. V was clipped by 6 bases and J by 2 bases, with 14 bases between them. The CDR3 extends over 14 amino acids. Germline V gives CDR1 MDHEN, CDR2 SYDVKM. CDR3 bases: TGTGCCAGCAGCTCGGACCTACCCCCCTACGAGCAGTACTTC. This sequence encodes CASSSDLPPYEQYF.

This clone was recorded a few times. The rearrangement uses TRBV4-2 and TRBJ1-2; no reliable D call. V gave up 5 bases and J gave up 3 bases, with 19 bases separating them. This CDR3 is built from 16 residues. Germline values: CDR1 LGHNA, CDR2 YNFKEQ. The CDR3 protein is CASSLAVGRSYYGYTF. As DNA, the CDR3 is TGTGCCAGCAGCTTGGCCGTAGGCAGGTCGTACTATGGCTACACCTTC.

The table lists this clone with a few counts. J is TRBJ2-2 and V is TRBV7-2, with 10 bases aligning to TRBD2. CDR1 and CDR2 (germline): SGHTA, FQGNSA. The CDR3 extends over 17 amino acids. The ends lost 5 bases at V and 0 bases at J; junction bases unmatched: 6. The CDR3 sequence is CASSRRLAGANTGELFF. CDR3 DNA: TGTGCCAGCAGCAGAAGACTAGCGGGTGCGAACACCGGGGAGCTGTTTTTT. Based on the CDR3 plus reference TRBV7-2 and TRBJ2-2, the full variable domain is GAGVSQSPSNKVTEKGKDVELRCDPISGHTALYWYRQSLGQGLEFLIYFQGNSAPDKSGLPSDRFSAERTGGSVSTLTIQRTQQEDSAVYLCASSRRLAGANTGELFFGEGSRLTVL.

The chain carries TRBV10-3 and TRBJ2-3; 9 bases line up with TRBD1. Germline CDR1 reads ENHRY; CDR2 reads SYGVKD. This CDR3 spans 15 amino acids. With 6 bases clipped from V and 1 base from J, the junction kept 5 bases outside the gene matches. The CDR3 sequence: CAIRRGQGGTDTQYF. In nucleotides, the CDR3 is TGTGCCATCAGGCGGGGACAGGGTGGCACAGATACGCAGTATTTT.

The chain combines TRBV4-3 with TRBJ1-5; D is unclear. Germline CDR1 and CDR2: LGHNA and YSLEER. Trimming cost V 6 bases and J 2 bases, with 8 bases left between them. The CDR3 sequence is 13 residues long. CDR3 coding DNA: TGCGCCAGCAGTCACAGTGGCAATCAGCCCCAGCATTTT. Translation: CASSHSGNQPQHF.